The text below deals with one T cell receptor (beta chain). The CDR3 spans 15 residues. The trim removed 4 bases at V and 2 bases at J, leaving 6 bases unmatched. CDR1 is MGHRA and CDR2 is YSYEKL in the germline V gene. This specimen belongs to a study of blood T cell repertoires in COVID-19. Study-wide background: From the United States, Italy and Spain came samples of acute and convalescent COVID-19. From T cells, B-cell-depleted T cells, or PBMCs came the material, which was cDNA or gDNA.

The authors' processing: It was from reference gene primer amplification that nucleated cell counts were estimated. Clones were sequenced by immunoSEQ multiplex PCR, and TCRdb holds only the in-frame ones, with some missing. The DNA was the basis for D and trimming; V, J and clone size are from that table. The table lists roughly 81,000 clones, around four fifths of them singletons. Sample: peripheral blood. This chain joins TRBV4-1 and TRBJ2-7, with 9 bases that match TRBD1. The clonotype originates from a man of 80 years or more with active or convalescent COVID-19. The CDR3 DNA reads as TGCGCCAGCAGCCGTTTCCGGGACAGGGCCTACGAGCAGTACTTC. It translates to CASSRFRDRAYEQYF.